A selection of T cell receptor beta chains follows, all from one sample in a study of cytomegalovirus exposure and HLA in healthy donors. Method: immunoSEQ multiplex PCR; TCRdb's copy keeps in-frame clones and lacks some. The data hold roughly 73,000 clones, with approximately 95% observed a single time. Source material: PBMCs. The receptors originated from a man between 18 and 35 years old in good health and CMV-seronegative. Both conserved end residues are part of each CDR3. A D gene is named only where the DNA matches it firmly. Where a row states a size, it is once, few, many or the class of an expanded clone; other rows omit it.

cdr3_aa: CASSIRPEDAGNGYTF
cdr3_nt: TGTGCCAGCAGCATACGACCAGAAGATGCGGGTAATGGCTACACCTTC
d_call: .
j_call: TRBJ1-2
v_call: TRBV9
clone_size: once

cdr3_aa: CASSYLEDTGELFF
cdr3_nt: TGCGCCAGCAGCTACCTTGAGGACACCGGGGAGCTGTTTTTT
d_call: .
j_call: TRBJ2-2
v_call: TRBV5-1
clone_size: once

cdr3_aa: CASSPRVAGMNTEAFF
cdr3_nt: TGTGCCAGCAGCCCCCGGGTTGCGGGCATGAACACTGAAGCTTTCTTT
d_call: .
j_call: TRBJ1-1
v_call: TRBV11-2
clone_size: .

cdr3_aa: CASSSSWGQGNFGYTF
cdr3_nt: TGTGCCAGCAGCTCCTCGTGGGGACAGGGAAATTTTGGCTACACCTTC
d_call: TRBD1
j_call: TRBJ1-2
v_call: TRBV5-4
clone_size: once

cdr3_aa: CASSFGFAVDSGPNTEAFF
cdr3_nt: TGTGCCAGCAGTTTCGGATTTGCGGTGGACAGTGGACCGAACACTGAAGCTTTCTTT
d_call: .
j_call: TRBJ1-1
v_call: TRBV27
clone_size: .

cdr3_aa: CASTLLRGGSYNEQFF
cdr3_nt: TGTGCCAGCACCCTGCTGCGGGGGGGCTCCTACAATGAGCAGTTCTTC
d_call: TRBD2
j_call: TRBJ2-1
v_call: TRBV13
clone_size: once

cdr3_aa: CASSSPRGALKKLFF
cdr3_nt: TGTGCCAGCAGTTCCCCGCGGGGGGCTCTGAAAAAACTGTTTTTT
d_call: .
j_call: TRBJ1-4
v_call: TRBV6-5
clone_size: .

cdr3_aa: CSATGTHSGNTIYF
cdr3_nt: TGCAGCGCCACAGGGACACACTCTGGAAACACCATATATTTT
d_call: .
j_call: TRBJ1-3
v_call: TRBV29-1
clone_size: .

cdr3_aa: CASTKQDRPYYGYTF
cdr3_nt: TGTGCCAGCACCAAACAGGACAGGCCTTACTATGGCTACACCTTC
d_call: .
j_call: TRBJ1-2
v_call: TRBV21-1
clone_size: .

cdr3_aa: CATSGTGALNTEAFF
cdr3_nt: TGTGCCACCAGCGGGACAGGGGCGCTGAACACTGAAGCTTTCTTT
d_call: TRBD1
j_call: TRBJ1-1
v_call: TRBV15
clone_size: .

cdr3_aa: CASSLQYNSPLHF
cdr3_nt: TGTGCCAGCAGCTTGCAGTATAATTCACCCCTCCACTTT
d_call: .
j_call: TRBJ1-6
v_call: TRBV5-6
clone_size: .

cdr3_aa: CASSSAGFNEKLFF
cdr3_nt: TGTGCCAGCAGTTCCGCGGGGTTTAATGAAAAACTGTTTTTT
d_call: .
j_call: TRBJ1-4
v_call: TRBV28
clone_size: .

cdr3_aa: CASSEALSNTEAFF
cdr3_nt: TGTGCCAGCAGTGAAGCTCTCTCGAACACTGAAGCTTTCTTT
d_call: .
j_call: TRBJ1-1
v_call: TRBV2
clone_size: .

cdr3_aa: CASSLSLAGSIETQYF
cdr3_nt: TGCGCCAGCAGCTTGAGTCTAGCGGGGAGTATAGAGACCCAGTACTTC
d_call: TRBD2
j_call: TRBJ2-5
v_call: TRBV5-1
clone_size: .

cdr3_aa: CASSFQRVSYNEQFF
cdr3_nt: TGTGCCAGCAGTTTTCAGAGGGTATCCTACAATGAGCAGTTCTTC
d_call: .
j_call: TRBJ2-1
v_call: TRBV28
clone_size: once

cdr3_aa: CASSLGRGQGISGLGEQFF
cdr3_nt: TGTGCCAGCAGCTTGGGGCGGGGACAGGGGATATCGGGTTTGGGAGAGCAGTTCTTC
d_call: TRBD1
j_call: TRBJ2-1
v_call: TRBV7-3
clone_size: .

cdr3_aa: CASSFSGGSYEQYF
cdr3_nt: TGTGCCAGCAGCTTTAGCGGGGGGTCTTACGAGCAGTACTTC
d_call: TRBD2
j_call: TRBJ2-7
v_call: TRBV7-2
clone_size: .

cdr3_aa: CASSIHPERGRAYEQYF
cdr3_nt: TGTGCCAGTAGTATTCACCCAGAGCGGGGAAGAGCCTACGAGCAGTACTTC
d_call: TRBD2
j_call: TRBJ2-7
v_call: TRBV19
clone_size: once

cdr3_aa: CASSLSAGDNEQFF
cdr3_nt: TGTGCCAGCAGCTTATCGGCAGGGGACAATGAGCAGTTCTTC
d_call: .
j_call: TRBJ2-1
v_call: TRBV7-8
clone_size: few

cdr3_aa: CASSPRDRAYNEQFF
cdr3_nt: TGCGCCAGCAGCCCCCGGGACAGGGCCTACAATGAGCAGTTCTTC
d_call: TRBD1
j_call: TRBJ2-1
v_call: TRBV5-1
clone_size: .

cdr3_aa: CAWSAGLQETQYF
cdr3_nt: TGTGCCTGGAGCGCAGGACTTCAAGAGACCCAGTACTTC
d_call: .
j_call: TRBJ2-5
v_call: TRBV30
clone_size: .

cdr3_aa: CARTAGGVKRSDYGYTF
cdr3_nt: TGTGCCAGAACCGCGGGGGGTGTAAAAAGATCCGACTATGGCTACACCTTC
d_call: .
j_call: TRBJ1-2
v_call: TRBV5-3
clone_size: .

cdr3_aa: CASSQGEPGLSYEQYF
cdr3_nt: TGTGCCAGCAGCCAGGGAGAGCCGGGACTATCCTACGAGCAGTACTTC
d_call: TRBD2
j_call: TRBJ2-7
v_call: TRBV11-2
clone_size: once

cdr3_aa: CASSVRVYYGYTF
cdr3_nt: TGCGCCAGCAGCGTCCGGGTCTACTATGGCTACACCTTC
d_call: .
j_call: TRBJ1-2
v_call: TRBV4-1
clone_size: .

cdr3_aa: CAIKGLRFTDTQYF
cdr3_nt: TGCGCCATAAAGGGACTCCGATTCACAGATACGCAGTATTTT
d_call: .
j_call: TRBJ2-3
v_call: TRBV23-1
clone_size: .

cdr3_aa: CASSIVRGDTQYF
cdr3_nt: TGTGCCAGTAGTATAGTCAGAGGAGATACGCAGTATTTT
d_call: .
j_call: TRBJ2-3
v_call: TRBV19
clone_size: .

cdr3_aa: CASSYATGSNQPQHF
cdr3_nt: TGTGCCAGCAGTTACGCGACAGGGAGCAATCAGCCCCAGCATTTT
d_call: TRBD1
j_call: TRBJ1-5
v_call: TRBV6-5
clone_size: .

cdr3_aa: CASSEGTDSYEQYF
cdr3_nt: TGTGCCAGCAGCGAGGGGACAGATTCCTACGAGCAGTACTTC
d_call: TRBD1
j_call: TRBJ2-7
v_call: TRBV9
clone_size: .

cdr3_aa: CASSFDSSYEQYF
cdr3_nt: TGTGCCAGCAGTTTCGACAGTTCCTACGAGCAGTACTTC
d_call: .
j_call: TRBJ2-7
v_call: TRBV27
clone_size: .

cdr3_aa: CASSKDKGDSGNTIYF
cdr3_nt: TGTGCCAGCAGCAAAGATAAAGGGGACTCTGGAAACACCATATATTTT
d_call: .
j_call: TRBJ1-3
v_call: TRBV21-1
clone_size: .

cdr3_aa: CASSPETGPNEQFF
cdr3_nt: TGTGCTAGCAGCCCAGAAACAGGCCCCAATGAGCAGTTCTTC
d_call: .
j_call: TRBJ2-1
v_call: TRBV7-7
clone_size: .

cdr3_aa: CASSRVQGTNGELFF
cdr3_nt: TGTGCCAGCAGCCGAGTGCAGGGTACGAACGGGGAGCTGTTTTTT
d_call: .
j_call: TRBJ2-2
v_call: TRBV28
clone_size: .

cdr3_aa: CASSSGNGGREQFF
cdr3_nt: TGTGCCAGCAGCTCCGGGAACGGCGGGAGGGAGCAGTTCTTC
d_call: TRBD2
j_call: TRBJ2-1
v_call: TRBV7-8
clone_size: .